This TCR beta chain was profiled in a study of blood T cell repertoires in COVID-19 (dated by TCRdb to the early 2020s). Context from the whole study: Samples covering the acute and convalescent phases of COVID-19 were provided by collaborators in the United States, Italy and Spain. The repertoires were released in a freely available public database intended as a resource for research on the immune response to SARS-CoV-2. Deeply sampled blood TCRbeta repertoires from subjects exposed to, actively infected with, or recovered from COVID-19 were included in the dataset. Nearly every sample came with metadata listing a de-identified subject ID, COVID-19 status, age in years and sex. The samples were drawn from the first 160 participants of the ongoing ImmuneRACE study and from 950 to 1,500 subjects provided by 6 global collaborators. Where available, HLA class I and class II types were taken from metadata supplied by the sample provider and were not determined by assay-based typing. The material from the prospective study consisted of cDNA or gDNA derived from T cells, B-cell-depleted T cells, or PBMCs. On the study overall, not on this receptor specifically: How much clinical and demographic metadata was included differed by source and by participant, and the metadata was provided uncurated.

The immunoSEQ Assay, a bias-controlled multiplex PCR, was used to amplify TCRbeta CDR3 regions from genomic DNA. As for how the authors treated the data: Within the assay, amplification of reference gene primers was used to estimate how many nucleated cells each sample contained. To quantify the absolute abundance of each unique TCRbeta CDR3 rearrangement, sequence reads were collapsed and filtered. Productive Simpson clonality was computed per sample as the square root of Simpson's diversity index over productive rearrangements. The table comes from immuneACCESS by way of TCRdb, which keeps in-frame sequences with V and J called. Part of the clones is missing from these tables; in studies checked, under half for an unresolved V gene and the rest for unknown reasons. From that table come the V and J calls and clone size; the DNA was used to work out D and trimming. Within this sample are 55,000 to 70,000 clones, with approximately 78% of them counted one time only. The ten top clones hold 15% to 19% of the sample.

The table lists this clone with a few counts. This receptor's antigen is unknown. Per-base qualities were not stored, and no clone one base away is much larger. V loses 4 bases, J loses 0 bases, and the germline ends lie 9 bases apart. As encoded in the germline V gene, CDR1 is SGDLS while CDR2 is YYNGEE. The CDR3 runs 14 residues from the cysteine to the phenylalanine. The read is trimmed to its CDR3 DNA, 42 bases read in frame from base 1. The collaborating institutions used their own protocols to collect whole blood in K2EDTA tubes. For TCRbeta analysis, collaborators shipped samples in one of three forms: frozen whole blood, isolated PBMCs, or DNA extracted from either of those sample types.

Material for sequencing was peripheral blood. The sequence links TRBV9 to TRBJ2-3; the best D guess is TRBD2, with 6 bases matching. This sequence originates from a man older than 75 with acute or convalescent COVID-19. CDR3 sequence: CASSLGTSTDTQYF. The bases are TGTGCCAGCAGCTTGGGGACTAGCACAGATACGCAGTATTTT.